The subject of this entry is one T cell receptor beta chain. Its antigen is undetermined. CDR1 and CDR2 from the germline V gene are SNHLY and FYNNEI. The CDR3 runs to 14 residues. The V gene lost 4 bases and the J gene lost 5 bases, with 12 bases spanning the gap. This sample was taken from a study of T cells after yellow fever vaccination. Study details: Researchers used SMART-Seq v4 Ultra Low Input to prepare fractions that had low cell numbers.

Findings and caveats of the study: Post-booster reappearance was seen for most primary-vaccination clones (around 96% CD4, 88% CD8). FACS-sorted repertoires could contain abundant clonotypes contaminating from the bulk population.

TCRdb analysed the 5' RACE reads with MiXCR anew, one entry per CDR3 protein. The sample has 300,000 to 400,000 distinct CDR3 sequences, over 8% seen once. This chain links TRBV2 with TRBJ1-5; D gene ambiguous. The receptor comes from a man between 18 and 35 years old who received the YFV17D yellow fever vaccine. Sequencing was performed on PBMCs, taken on the day of the first yellow fever vaccination. In nucleotides, the CDR3 is TGTGCCAGCAGTGCTATAGGACCGGATCAGCCCCAGCATTTT. As protein: CASSAIGPDQPQHF.